This TCR beta chain comes out of a study of shared clonotypes between healthy human individuals. It was CD45RO-negative cells, positively selected for CCR7, that made up naive CD8 cells, with terminally differentiated effector memory CD45RA+ cells excluded. Here immunoSEQ multiplex PCR was the method, and the copy in TCRdb shows in-frame clones only, minus some. The sample shows approximately 2,000,000 clones, about 94% of them seen only once. This CDR3 region has 14 residues. V was clipped by 1 base and J by 4 bases, with 9 bases between them. CDR1 and CDR2 from the germline V gene are MGHRA and YSYEKL.

Material for sequencing was naive CD8+ T cells from PBMCs. The receptor's source is a man aged 18 to 30 in good health. Some clones in this sample may be carry-over from other donors' samples. The V and J genes are TRBV4-1 and TRBJ2-3; possible D gene TRBD1, 5 bases. The CDR3: CASSQVRAPDTQYF. As DNA, the CDR3 is TGCGCCAGCAGCCAAGTCAGGGCGCCAGATACGCAGTATTTT.